This T cell receptor (beta chain) is drawn from a study of cytomegalovirus exposure and HLA in healthy donors. Findings and limits, study-wide: Confirmation in vitro established that three CMV-associated chains were specific for CMV antigens. Cytomegalovirus-associated status was assigned to 150 or so TCR beta chains.

Concerning this clone: Its target is unknown.

The donors were members of the approximately 120-subject validation cohort (separate from the 666-subject first cohort). The protocol was immunoSEQ multiplex PCR, while the TCRdb copy is restricted to in-frame clones and leaves out a portion. This sample yields around 80,000 clones, of which approximately 95% are seen a single time; more than 0.65% belongs to the top ten. The CDR3 has 13 amino acids. V was cut by 8 bases and J by 3 bases, with 14 bases left in between. The germline CDR1 and CDR2 sequences are MNHEY and SVGAGI. The rearrangement links TRBV6-5 to TRBJ2-7; a weak D match, TRBD2 (6 bases). The sequencing input was PBMCs. The receptor comes from a woman younger than 35 in good health and CMV-seronegative. CDR3 sequence (DNA): TGTGCCAGCCAGGCGGGCGGGAACTACGAGCAGTACTTC. Protein sequence: CASQAGGNYEQYF.